The 22 T cell receptor beta chains below come from one sample, sequenced in a study of CD8+CD57+ T cells in acquired aplastic anemia. Patients who underwent sequencing had shown CD8+CD57+ cell expansion by flow cytometry. For CDR3 and TCR beta VDJ profiling, genomic DNA was the template used. From the reads, TCRdb called clonotypes with MiXCR, one entry per CDR3 protein. The table records under 200,000 distinct CDR3 sequences, around half of them present only once. The sample consisted of sorted CD4+, CD8+, or CD8+CD57+ T cells (not recorded which) from PBMCs. The receptors shown here come from a human donor with aplastic anemia.

This clonotype was observed a handful of times. The chain is built from TRBV7-6 and TRBJ2-5, with TRBD2 matching 15 bases. The CDR3 has 17 amino acids. V shed 1 base and J 5 bases; nucleotides not matched to a gene: 5. CDR1 SGHVS and CDR2 FNYEAQ come from the germline V gene. The CDR3: CASSLGGLAGGRETQYF. The CDR3 nucleotides read TGTGCCAGCAGCTTAGGAGGACTAGCGGGAGGGCGGGAGACCCAGTACTTC. Together with reference TRBV7-6 and TRBJ2-5, the CDR3 gives the full variable domain: GAGVSQSPRYKVTKRGQDVALRCDPISGHVSLYWYRQALGQGPEFLTYFNYEAQQDKSGLPNDRFSAERPEGSISTLTIQRTEQRDSAMYRCASSLGGLAGGRETQYFGPGTRLLVL.

The gene calls are TRBV29-1 and TRBJ1-1; D unresolved. Trimming took off 5 bases at V and 0 bases at J, with 13 bases between the two ends. CDR1 and CDR2 (germline): SQVTM, ANQGSEA. This CDR3 comprises 14 residues. The CDR3 reads CSVRKSNMNTEAFF. CDR3 in DNA: TGCAGCGTTCGGAAATCCAATATGAACACTGAAGCTTTCTTT.

A note on this clonotype: It may be a read error: a sequence one base away is much more abundant. This chain uses TRBV11-1 with TRBJ2-7, with 11 bases aligning to TRBD2. The CDR3 is made up of 16 amino acids. After removal of 7 bases from V and 2 bases from J, the junction contained 10 bases not matched to a gene. Per germline, CDR1 SGHAT and CDR2 FQDESV (reference sequence). CDR3 amino acids: CASILLLAGVPYEQYF. The CDR3 nucleotides read TGTGCCAGCATTTTGCTACTAGCGGGAGTACCCTACGAGCAGTACTTC.

A few counts support this clonotype. The J gene is TRBJ2-1, the V gene TRBV6-2 or TRBV6-3; tentatively, D is TRBD2 (6 bases). CDR1 is MNHEY, CDR2 SVGEGT, per germline. Trimming stripped 2 bases from V and 6 bases from J, with 14 bases between. This CDR3 region has 15 residues. The CDR3, as DNA: TGTGCCAGCAGTTACGCGACTAGTAAGCCCAATGAGCAGTTCTTC. Encoded protein: CASSYATSKPNEQFF.

This clonotype was detected once. V is TRBV19 and J is TRBJ1-1; 7 bases agree with TRBD1. Trimming removed 5 bases from V and 3 bases from J; junction bases left unmatched: 9. Germline V lookup: CDR1 LNHDA, CDR2 SQIVND (reference sequence). This CDR3 has 15 residues. Written as DNA, the CDR3 is TGTGCCAGTAGTCCACAACAGGGGTCTCACACTGAAGCTTTCTTT. This gives the protein CASSPQQGSHTEAFF.

CDR3 amino acids: CASSVQPGQETQYF. For the CDR3, the DNA is TGTGCCAGCAGCGTACAGCCAGGGCAAGAGACCCAGTACTTC. The chain joins TRBV9 to TRBJ2-5; D possibly corresponds to TRBD1 (5 bases). The CDR3 is 14 residues long. Trimming cost V 1 base and J 2 bases, with 9 bases left between them. The germline gives CDR1 SGDLS, CDR2 YYNGEE.

The table lists this clonotype with a count of one. A read error may explain this, as a much larger clone is one base away. The chain carries TRBV11-2 and TRBJ2-3; 13 nucleotides agree with TRBD2. Per germline, CDR1 SGHAT and CDR2 FQNNGV. The CDR3 is 16 residues long. The CDR3 spells CSSSSGLAGVLDTQYF. In DNA, the CDR3 is TGTTCCAGCAGCAGCGGACTAGCGGGAGTCCTAGATACGCAGTATTTT.

About this clonotype: Because the CDR3's place on the DNA is in doubt, the DNA is left out and the CDR3 is given as listed by TCRdb. The V and J genes are TRBV5-5 and TRBJ2-1; whether TRBD2, the table's D call, matches the DNA was not checked. The CDR3 adds up to 19 amino acids, both ends counted. Germline V lookup: CDR1 SGHKS, CDR2 YYEKEE (reference sequence). CDR3 loop: CASSFYICSASGAYNEQFF.

The chain employs TRBV29-1 and TRBJ2-7, with D tentatively TRBD2 (5 bases). Germline CDR1 SQVTM, CDR2 ANQGSEA. V was pared by 0 bases and J by 1 base, with 13 bases between. This CDR3 region has 15 residues. The CDR3 region is CSVEEERGLSYEQYF. The CDR3 nucleotides are TGCAGCGTTGAAGAGGAGAGAGGGCTTTCCTACGAGCAGTACTTC.

This clonotype was picked up many times. The rearrangement uses TRBV20-1 and TRBJ1-5; D not resolved. With 3 bases removed from V and 1 base from J, the gap between germline ends came to 1 base. This CDR3 is 11 amino acids long. Germline loops: CDR1 DFQATT, CDR2 SNEGSKA (reference sequence). The CDR3 is CSASSNQPQHF. CDR3 DNA: TGCAGTGCTAGCAGCAATCAGCCCCAGCATTTT.

This clonotype was seen at least ten times. The chain has TRBV7-3 and TRBJ2-7, with TRBD1 matching 8 bases. This CDR3 contains 14 residues. Trimming at V came to 5 bases and at J to 3 bases, leaving 6 bases not matched to a gene. The germline V gene encodes CDR1 SGHTA and CDR2 FQGTGA. The CDR3 region has the DNA TGTGCCAGCAGCCGGACAGGGTCGGGCTACGAGCAGTACTTC. Its protein product is CASSRTGSGYEQYF.

The rearrangement uses TRBV20-1 and TRBJ2-1; 7 bases map to TRBD2. After removal of 0 bases from V and 8 bases from J, the junction contained 4 bases not matched to a gene. This CDR3 is built from 13 residues. CDR1 DFQATT and CDR2 SNEGSKA come from the germline V gene (reference sequence). This CDR3 is CSAREGGSDEQFF. The CDR3 coding sequence is TGCAGTGCTAGAGAGGGAGGGTCAGATGAGCAGTTCTTC.

This clonotype was counted many times. The V call is TRBV12-3 or TRBV12-4, the J call TRBJ1-1; 7 bases map to TRBD1. After removal of 5 bases from V and 7 bases from J, the junction contained 4 bases not matched to a gene. The CDR3 sequence is 12 residues long. The CDR3 reads CASSDREDEAFF. Here the CDR3 DNA reads TGTGCCAGCAGTGACAGGGAGGATGAAGCTTTCTTT.

Many counts were recorded for this clonotype. The genes are TRBV20-1 and TRBJ1-6, with D possibly being TRBD1 (5 bases). The germline CDR1 and CDR2 sequences are DFQATT and SNEGSKA (reference sequence). The length of the CDR3 is 15 residues. Trimming took 6 bases from V and 7 from J, leaving 19 bases between them. The CDR3 protein is CSARPGHVVNSPLHF. Here the CDR3 DNA reads TGCAGTGCAAGGCCGGGGCACGTGGTAAATTCACCCCTCCACTTT.

The chain is built from TRBV6-1 and TRBJ1-5; the D is unclear. Between the trimmed V and J ends, which lost 6 bases and 1 base, there was a span of 16 bases. CDR3 length: 16 residues. The germline V gene has CDR1 MNHNS and CDR2 SASEGT. CDR3 bases: TGTGCCAGCAGGGCTTATGGGGAACTAAGCAATCAGCCCCAGCATTTT. It translates to CASRAYGELSNQPQHF.

The table lists this clonotype with many counts. The rearrangement links TRBV11-1 to TRBJ1-1, with 7 nucleotides matching TRBD1. Germline V gene data show CDR1 as SGHAT and CDR2 as FQDESV (reference sequence). With 6 bases clipped from V and 7 bases from J, the junction kept 8 bases outside the gene matches. The CDR3 has 13 residues. In nucleotides, the CDR3 is TGTGCCAGCAGTGAGACAGGGCTGGATGAAGCTTTCTTT. Protein: CASSETGLDEAFF.

This clonotype was counted at least ten times. The chain carries TRBV20-1 and TRBJ2-3, with TRBD2 identical over 10 bases. Germline CDR1 and CDR2: DFQATT and SNEGSKA (reference sequence). J gave up 5 bases and V 0 bases, and 14 bases lay outside the gene matches. The CDR3 sequence is 18 residues long. The CDR3 reads CSARDSGGSSGRLDTQYF. The CDR3 region has the DNA TGCAGTGCTAGAGATAGCGGGGGGAGTAGCGGGAGATTAGATACGCAGTATTTT.

The chain recombines TRBV15 with TRBJ1-2, with no clear D. Trimming took off 3 bases at V and 8 bases at J, with 22 bases between the two ends. The CDR3 is 16 residues long. CDR1 is LNHNV, CDR2 YYDKDF, per germline (reference sequence). Here the CDR3 reads CATSRNLGLPSSGYTF. CDR3 coding DNA: TGTGCCACCAGCAGGAACCTCGGGCTTCCCTCTTCCGGCTACACCTTC.

This clonotype was seen only a few times. V is TRBV24-1 and J is TRBJ2-3, with D unresolved. V shed 12 bases and J shed 0 bases, with 21 bases lying between them. Germline CDR1 and CDR2: KGHDR and SFDVKD. CDR3 length: 16 residues. The CDR3 here is CARSSDANESTDTQYF. The CDR3 bases are TGTGCCCGATCCTCAGATGCGAACGAAAGCACAGATACGCAGTATTTT.

The chain recombines TRBV14 with TRBJ1-4, with D tentatively TRBD1 (5 bases). Trimming left V 4 bases short and J 7 bases short, with 10 bases between. The germline gives CDR1 SGHDN, CDR2 FVKESK. The CDR3 covers 13 residues. CDR3 amino acids: CASSPAGGEKLFF. The CDR3, as DNA: TGTGCCAGCAGCCCAGCGGGGGGTGAAAAACTGTTTTTT.

J is TRBJ1-1 and V is TRBV15; D is possibly TRBD1 (5 bases). The CDR3 runs to 14 residues. Between the trimmed V and J ends, which lost 3 bases and 2 bases, there was a span of 10 bases. CDR1 and CDR2 from the germline V gene are LNHNV and YYDKDF (reference sequence). This chain's CDR3 is CATSSGGYNTEAFF. In DNA, the CDR3 is TGTGCCACCAGCAGCGGGGGGTATAACACTGAAGCTTTCTTT. The full variable domain, completed using reference TRBV15 and TRBJ1-1, is DAMVIQNPRYQVTQFGKPVTLSCSQTLNHNVMYWYQQKSSQAPKLLFHYYDKDFNNEADTPDNFQSRRPNTSFCFLDIRSPGLGDTAMYLCATSSGGYNTEAFFGQGTRLTVV.

The J gene is TRBJ2-4, the V gene TRBV7-3, with D tentatively TRBD2 (5 bases). The V and J ends lost 4 bases and 8 bases respectively, with 6 bases between them. In germline, CDR1 is SGHTA, CDR2 FQGTGA. The CDR3 covers 11 residues. The CDR3 nucleotides are TGTGCCAGCAGCTGGGGAGACATTCAGTACTTC. Translating it yields CASSWGDIQYF.